Shown below are 15 T cell receptor beta chains from a single sample sequenced in a study of T-cell memory formation after mild COVID-19. Via MiXCR, TCRdb re-called the 5' RACE reads, giving one row per CDR3 protein. The sample has 360,000 or so distinct CDR3 sequences, 25% to 30% seen once; the top ten hold approximately 13%. The specimen sequenced was PBMCs or a T cell subset sorted from them (not recorded which). These receptors were collected from an adult woman who had mild COVID-19 (a few samples of this study predate the infection). Cell type and time point are not known.

This clonotype was seen a few times. The rearrangement uses TRBV13 and TRBJ2-1; D remains unclear. The germline V gene has CDR1 PRHDT and CDR2 FYEKMQ (reference sequence). Trimming took off 1 base at V and 0 bases at J, with 7 bases between the two ends. There are 15 residues in the CDR3. This chain's CDR3 is CASSLVESSYNEQFF. In nucleotides, the CDR3 is TGTGCCAGCAGCTTAGTAGAGAGCTCCTACAATGAGCAGTTCTTC.

The V and J genes are TRBV6-6 and TRBJ1-1; 7 bases fit TRBD1. The CDR3 is made up of 14 amino acids. From germline, CDR1 is MNHNY and CDR2 SVGAGI (reference sequence). J gave up 5 bases and V 5 bases, and 8 bases lay outside the gene matches. The CDR3 is CASSGTRGGTEAFF. Written as DNA, the CDR3 is TGTGCCAGCAGTGGCACCAGGGGGGGGACTGAAGCTTTCTTT.

The chain is built from TRBV24-1 and TRBJ2-3, with D maybe TRBD2 (5 bases). V lost 5 bases, J lost 1 base, and 6 bases lay in between. The length of the CDR3 is 13 residues. Germline CDR1 reads KGHDR; CDR2 reads SFDVKD. The CDR3 here is CATSAAGTDTQYF. Written as DNA, the CDR3 is TGTGCCACCAGTGCAGCGGGCACAGATACGCAGTATTTT.

A few counts support this clonotype. The J gene is TRBJ1-1, the V gene TRBV5-1, with no clear D. Germline V lookup: CDR1 SGHRS, CDR2 YFSETQ. V was trimmed by 4 bases and J by 5 bases, leaving 15 bases between them. The CDR3 has 14 residues. CDR3 in DNA: TGCGCCAGCAGCGAGGGTTACAGCACGACTGAAGCTTTCTTT. It is translated as CASSEGYSTTEAFF.

This clonotype was detected only once. This chain connects TRBV7-2 to TRBJ1-6; D not certain. Trimming removed 5 bases from V and 7 bases from J, with 12 bases in between. Germline assignment: CDR1 SGHTA and CDR2 FQGNSA. The CDR3 covers 14 residues. Written as DNA, the CDR3 is TGTGCCAGCAGCCGACGGGCGGAAAATTCACCCCTCCACTTT. It is translated as CASSRRAENSPLHF.

This clonotype was picked up many times. The rearrangement uses TRBV27 and TRBJ2-1, with D perhaps matching TRBD1 (5 bases). Germline V gene lookup returns CDR1 MNHEY and CDR2 SMNVEV (reference sequence). V was cut by 7 bases and J by 0 bases, with 19 bases left in between. The CDR3 is made up of 17 amino acids. The chain's CDR3 is CASTQRSGRVSYNEQFF. The CDR3 DNA reads TGTGCCAGCACCCAACGATCGGGCAGGGTCTCCTACAATGAGCAGTTCTTC.

This clonotype came up a few times. The chain uses TRBV27 and TRBJ1-5; D gene ambiguous. The CDR3 runs to 13 residues. Per germline, CDR1 MNHEY and CDR2 SMNVEV (reference sequence). Between the trimmed V and J ends, which lost 5 bases and 7 bases, there was a span of 12 bases. CDR3 nucleotides: TGTGCCAGCAGTCTAGCTGTTAACCAGCCCCAGCATTTT. Its translation: CASSLAVNQPQHF.

This clonotype was found a few times. The V call is TRBV27, the J call TRBJ1-2, with 8 positions matching TRBD1. V was pared by 9 bases and J by 5 bases, with 8 bases of the junction left unmatched. The germline V gene has CDR1 MNHEY and CDR2 SMNVEV (reference sequence). This CDR3 has 13 residues. CDR3 nucleotide sequence: TGTGCCAGTCGACCAGGGGGCGGGTATGGCTACACCTTC. It is translated as CASRPGGGYGYTF.

This clonotype showed up just a few times. In DNA form, the CDR3 reads TGTGCCAGCAGTCCCCGACAGGACTTGAGGACCTTC. This encodes CASSPRQDLRTF. The V gene is TRBV6-2 or TRBV6-3, the J gene TRBJ1-2; tentative D call: TRBD1 (6 bases). The V and J ends lost 5 bases and 14 bases respectively, with 18 bases between them. The germline gives CDR1 MNHEY, CDR2 SVGEGT. This CDR3 has 12 residues.

The V and J genes are TRBV12-3 or TRBV12-4 and TRBJ2-1; 14 nucleotides agree with TRBD2. V was pared by 7 bases and J by 1 base, with 12 bases of the junction left unmatched. The CDR3 totals 19 residues. The CDR3 DNA sequence: TGTGCCAGCACCCTTCCGGGACTAGCGGGAGTCCCTTCCTACAATGAGCAGTTCTTC. It is translated as CASTLPGLAGVPSYNEQFF.

This chain joins TRBV6-6 and TRBJ1-1; D is ambiguous. The V and J ends lost 1 base and 4 bases respectively, with 4 bases between them. The CDR3 is made up of 12 amino acids. The germline gives CDR1 MNHNY, CDR2 SVGAGI (reference sequence). The CDR3 DNA is TGTGCCAGCAGTTACTTGGCCACTGAAGCTTTCTTT. It encodes CASSYLATEAFF.

This clonotype was seen a handful of times. The genes are TRBV20-1 and TRBJ2-7, with a weak D call TRBD1 (5 bases). CDR1 DFQATT and CDR2 SNEGSKA come from the germline V gene (reference sequence). With 3 bases removed from V and 5 bases from J, the gap between germline ends came to 11 bases. This CDR3 spans 12 amino acids. CDR3 in amino acids: CSASILGDEQYF. CDR3 sequence (DNA): TGCAGTGCTAGCATCTTAGGGGACGAGCAGTACTTC.

With regard to this clonotype: A much larger clonotype is one base distant, so this may be a read error. The chain combines TRBV5-5 with TRBJ2-5; 12 bases are shared with TRBD1. Germline lookup yields CDR1 SGHKS and CDR2 YYEKEE (reference sequence). Losses at the gene ends were 3 bases for V and 5 bases for J; bases not matched to a gene: 5. This CDR3 contains 15 residues. As DNA, the CDR3 is TGTGCCAGCAGCTCGGGACAGGGGGCCGTGGAGACCCAGTACTTC. It specifies CASSSGQGAVETQYF.

This chain links TRBV7-9 with TRBJ1-1; D call uncertain. The CDR3 is made up of 17 amino acids. Germline assignment: CDR1 SEHNR and CDR2 FQNEAQ (reference sequence). V lost 5 bases and J lost 3, with 22 bases in between. CDR3 amino acids: CASSRFPGLDLDTEAFF. The DNA for the CDR3 is TGTGCCAGCAGCCGGTTCCCCGGACTAGATCTGGACACTGAAGCTTTCTTT.

The chain is built from TRBV12-3 or TRBV12-4 and TRBJ1-1; 7 bases agree with TRBD1. The J segment lost 9 bases and the V segment lost 4 bases, leaving 5 bases of the junction unmatched. The CDR3 runs 12 residues. Written as DNA, the CDR3 is TGTGCCAGCAGTTGGGGGACAGCCCAAGCTTTCTTT. As protein: CASSWGTAQAFF.